Shown below are 19 T cell receptor beta chains from a single sample sequenced in a study of shared clonotypes between healthy human individuals. The method was immunoSEQ multiplex PCR; TCRdb's version includes in-frame clones alone and lacks a portion of them. This repertoire shows about 2.4 million clones, over 85% found once; its top ten account for 0.36%. Source material: naive CD4+ T cells from PBMCs. Subset reported: CD45RA+ positively selected. These receptors were obtained from a man aged 18 to 30 in good health. Some clones in this sample may be carry-over from other donors' samples.

This chain connects TRBV10-1 to TRBJ1-6; D gene unclear. Germline V CDR1 and CDR2: WNHNN, SYGVQD (reference sequence). There are 15 residues in the CDR3. Trimming stripped 8 bases from V and 2 bases from J, with 13 bases between. This chain's CDR3 is CASPALSPYNSPLHF. DNA for the CDR3: TGCGCCAGCCCCGCGCTGTCCCCCTATAATTCACCCCTCCACTTT.

The chain has TRBV5-1 and TRBJ2-1, with 8 bases fitting TRBD2. This CDR3 region has 14 residues. Germline lookup yields CDR1 SGHRS and CDR2 YFSETQ. Trimming took 5 bases from V and 7 from J; bases not matched to a gene: 8. In nucleotides, the CDR3 is TGCGCCAGCAGGGGCCAGCGGGAGTGGAATGAGCAGTTCTTC. Translated, it gives CASRGQREWNEQFF.

The chain combines TRBV5-1 with TRBJ1-6, with 10 bases lining up with TRBD1. The CDR3 contains 17 residues. With 3 bases clipped from V and 5 bases from J, the junction kept 8 bases outside the gene matches. From germline, CDR1 is SGHRS and CDR2 YFSETQ. CDR3 amino acids: CASSSHLGQGNNSPLHF. CDR3 DNA: TGCGCCAGCAGCTCACACCTGGGACAGGGGAATAATTCACCCCTCCACTTT.

The chain links TRBV4-2 to TRBJ2-1; the D gene is possibly TRBD1 (6 bases). Trimming left V 4 bases short and J 0 bases short, with 28 bases between. Per the germline V gene, CDR1 is LGHNA and CDR2 is YNFKEQ. The CDR3 loop spans 21 amino acids. The CDR3 coding sequence is TGTGCCAGCAGCCGCGGCATCCAGGTTGGGACACTTCAGAGCTCCTACAATGAGCAGTTCTTC. It specifies CASSRGIQVGTLQSSYNEQFF.

The V and J genes are TRBV5-1 and TRBJ2-7; D may be TRBD2 (6 bases). Per the germline V gene, CDR1 is SGHRS and CDR2 is YFSETQ. V lost 1 base and J lost 5, with 13 bases in between. CDR3 length: 14 residues. The CDR3 sequence: CASSLFGTPNEQYF. DNA of the CDR3: TGCGCCAGCAGCTTGTTTGGGACTCCTAACGAGCAGTACTTC.

In its sample, this clone was seen once. This chain joins TRBV2 and TRBJ2-3; weak D call: TRBD2 (5 bases). Germline loops: CDR1 SNHLY, CDR2 FYNNEI. Between the trimmed V and J ends, which lost 3 bases and 3 bases, there was a span of 13 bases. This CDR3 spans 15 amino acids. The CDR3 is CASSDRPRRTDTQYF. In nucleotides, the CDR3 is TGTGCCAGCAGTGATCGTCCGAGGAGGACAGATACGCAGTATTTT.

V is TRBV5-1 and J is TRBJ2-3; D possibly corresponds to TRBD1 (6 bases). The CDR3 sequence is 14 residues long. The V end was cut by 5 bases, the J end by 2 bases, with 12 bases between. In germline, CDR1 is SGHRS, CDR2 YFSETQ. The CDR3 region has the DNA TGCGCCAGCAGGTCACAGGGAGCCACAGATACGCAGTATTTT. Translated: CASRSQGATDTQYF.

J is TRBJ2-1 and V is TRBV19; no definite D call. Germline values: CDR1 LNHDA, CDR2 SQIVND (reference sequence). The CDR3 is 11 residues long. The V end was cut by 6 bases, the J end by 10 bases, with 10 bases between. CDR3 sequence reads: CASSLPGEQFF. The CDR3 nucleotides are TGTGCCAGTAGCCTCCCTGGCGAGCAGTTCTTC.

The chain joins TRBV10-3 to TRBJ2-1; D is uncertain. V lost 1 base and J lost 4, with 5 bases in between. CDR3 size: 13 residues. From germline, CDR1 is ENHRY and CDR2 SYGVKD. The CDR3 loop is CAISEYPYNEQFF. The CDR3 coding sequence is TGTGCCATCAGTGAGTATCCGTACAATGAGCAGTTCTTC.

The chain carries TRBV27 and TRBJ1-2; no firm D call. V dropped 5 bases and J dropped 3 bases, with 10 bases sitting between them. The CDR3 extends over 13 amino acids. Germline V gene sequence: CDR1 MNHEY, CDR2 SMNVEV (reference sequence). The CDR3 DNA follows: TGTGCCAGCAGTACAACCCGGGACTATGGCTACACCTTC. Encoded protein: CASSTTRDYGYTF.

This clone was observed once. The genes are TRBV4-1 and TRBJ2-3; TRBD2 matches at 8 bases. CDR1 is MGHRA and CDR2 is YSYEKL in the germline V gene. J lost 3 bases, V lost 1 base, and 6 bases had no gene match. This CDR3 has 16 residues. CDR3 nucleotides: TGCGCCAGCAGCCAAGGTTTAGCGGGGCGGACAGATACGCAGTATTTT. Translated, it gives CASSQGLAGRTDTQYF.

The chain is built from TRBV30 and TRBJ1-3; TRBD1 matches at 9 bases. Germline values: CDR1 GTSNPN, CDR2 SVGIG (reference sequence). This CDR3 is built from 17 residues. The J segment lost 0 bases and the V segment lost 0 bases, leaving 6 bases of the junction unmatched. Here the CDR3 reads CAWSVPGTGSSGNTIYF. The CDR3 coding sequence is TGTGCCTGGAGTGTACCGGGGACAGGGAGCTCTGGAAACACCATATATTTT.

This clone appeared once. The gene calls are TRBV5-4 and TRBJ2-1; 14 nucleotides match TRBD2. With V trimmed by 6 bases and J by 5 bases, 16 bases remained unmatched. The CDR3 totals 19 residues. The germline V gene has CDR1 SGHNT and CDR2 YYREEE (reference sequence). CDR3 nucleotide sequence: TGTGCCAGCAACAAGGGGGAGGGACTAGCGGGAGTCATGGACAATGAGCAGTTCTTC. Translation: CASNKGEGLAGVMDNEQFF.

The chain employs TRBV27 and TRBJ2-1; 9 bases map to TRBD1. The ends lost 7 bases at V and 4 bases at J; junction bases unmatched: 8. This CDR3 is 15 amino acids long. Per germline, CDR1 MNHEY and CDR2 SMNVEV (reference sequence). The CDR3 DNA reads as TGTGCCAGCACCAGAGGGACAGGGATTTACAATGAGCAGTTCTTC. Protein sequence: CASTRGTGIYNEQFF.

This clone has a single count. The chain carries TRBV28 and TRBJ2-1, with D tentatively TRBD2 (7 bases). Germline CDR1 MDHEN, CDR2 SYDVKM. V was clipped by 5 bases and J by 16 bases, with 18 bases between them. The CDR3 contains 12 residues. The CDR3 nucleotides read TGTGCCAGCAGTCCAACACTAGGGGGGGGATTCTTC. This encodes CASSPTLGGGFF.

This clone has a single count. The V call is TRBV28, the J call TRBJ2-1, with D perhaps matching TRBD1 or TRBD2 (5 bases each). Trimming cost V 5 bases and J 9 bases, with 23 bases left between them. The germline CDR1 and CDR2 sequences are MDHEN and SYDVKM. The CDR3 is 16 amino acids. The CDR3 DNA sequence: TGTGCCAGCAGTACTATCGGGACGGCGGATAGGGGTGAGCAGTTCTTC. Translating it yields CASSTIGTADRGEQFF.

The chain uses TRBV5-1 and TRBJ1-2; tentatively, D is TRBD1 (5 bases). V lost 0 bases, J lost 8 bases, and 14 bases lay in between. The CDR3 covers 14 residues. Germline V CDR1 and CDR2: SGHRS, YFSETQ. CDR3 DNA: TGCGCCAGCAGCTTGGCCGGGGTCCAGGGCGGCTACACCTTC. Translated: CASSLAGVQGGYTF.

The V call is TRBV30, the J call TRBJ1-4, with D perhaps TRBD1 (5 bases). There are 14 residues in the CDR3. Germline V gene lookup returns CDR1 GTSNPN and CDR2 SVGIG (reference sequence). The V end was cut by 2 bases, the J end by 7 bases, with 14 bases between. The CDR3 region has the DNA TGTGCCTGGAGTATGGCCGGGGGTGGTGAAAAACTGTTTTTT. This codes for CAWSMAGGGEKLFF.

The V gene is TRBV27, the J gene TRBJ2-6; TRBD1 matches 8 bases. The CDR3 is 16 residues long. J gave up 0 bases and V 9 bases, and 7 bases lay outside the gene matches. Germline values: CDR1 MNHEY, CDR2 SMNVEV (reference sequence). DNA for the CDR3: TGTGCCAGTCTTAACAGGGGGTCCTCTGGGGCCAACGTCCTGACTTTC. This codes for CASLNRGSSGANVLTF.